This T cell receptor (beta chain) was obtained from a study of PD-1 blockade in classical Hodgkin lymphoma. The protocol was immunoSEQ multiplex PCR, while the TCRdb copy is restricted to in-frame clones and leaves out a portion. This sample yields 15,000 to 20,000 clones, of which 75% to 90% are seen a single time; about a quarter belongs to the top ten. The CDR3 runs to 15 residues. Germline V lookup: CDR1 PRHDT, CDR2 FYEKMQ (reference sequence). V lost 0 bases, J lost 1 base, and 9 bases lay in between. Every patient was affected by relapse after autologous stem cell transplantation, while exposure to brentuximab vedotin was not uniform.

This clonotype originated in a human donor with classical Hodgkin lymphoma. The J gene is TRBJ2-5, the V gene TRBV13; D possibly matches TRBD1 or TRBD2 (5 bases each). The sample consisted of peripheral blood mononuclear cells (PBMCs), taken at baseline. In nucleotides, the CDR3 is TGTGCCAGCAGCTTAGGGGGACCCCCCCAAGAGACCCAGTACTTC. It specifies CASSLGGPPQETQYF.